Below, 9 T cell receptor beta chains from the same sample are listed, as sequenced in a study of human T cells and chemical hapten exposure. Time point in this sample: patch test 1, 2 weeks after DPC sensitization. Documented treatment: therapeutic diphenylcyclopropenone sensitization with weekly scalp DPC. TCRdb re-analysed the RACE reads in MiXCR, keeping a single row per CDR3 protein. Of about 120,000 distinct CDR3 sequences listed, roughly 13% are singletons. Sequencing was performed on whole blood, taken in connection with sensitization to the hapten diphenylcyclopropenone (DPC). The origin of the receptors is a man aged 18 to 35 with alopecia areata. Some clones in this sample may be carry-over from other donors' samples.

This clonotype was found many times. The DNA of the CDR3 is TGCGCCAGCAGCAGAGGCAGGGGGTCGTACGAGCAGTACTTC. It yields the protein CASSRGRGSYEQYF. This chain links TRBV4-3 with TRBJ2-7; the match to TRBD1 covers 7 bases. Germline V lookup: CDR1 LGHNA, CDR2 YSLEER. V was clipped by 5 bases and J by 4 bases; unmatched bases: 8. The CDR3 extends over 14 amino acids.

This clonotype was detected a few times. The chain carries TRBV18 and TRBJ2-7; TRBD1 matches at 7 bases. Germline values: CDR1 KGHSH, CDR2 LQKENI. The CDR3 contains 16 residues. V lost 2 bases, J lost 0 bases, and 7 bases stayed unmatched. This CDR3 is CASSPKGALSSYEQYV. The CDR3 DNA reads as TGTGCCAGCTCACCAAAGGGGGCCCTCAGCTCCTACGAGCAGTACGTC.

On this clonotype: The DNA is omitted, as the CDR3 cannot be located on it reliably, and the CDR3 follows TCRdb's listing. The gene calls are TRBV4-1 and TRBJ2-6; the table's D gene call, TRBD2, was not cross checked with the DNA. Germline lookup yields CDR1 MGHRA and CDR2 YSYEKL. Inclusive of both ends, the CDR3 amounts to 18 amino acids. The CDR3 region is CASSHFGEGASGANVLTF.

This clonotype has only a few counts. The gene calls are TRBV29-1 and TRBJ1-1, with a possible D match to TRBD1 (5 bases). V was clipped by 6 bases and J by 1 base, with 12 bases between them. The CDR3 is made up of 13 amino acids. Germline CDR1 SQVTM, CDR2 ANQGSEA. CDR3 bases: TGCAGCGTGGAGGACACCACGAACACTGAAGCTTTCTTT. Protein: CSVEDTTNTEAFF.

This chain's CDR3 is CSAQTGGGGYTF. CDR3 sequence (DNA): TGCAGTGCTCAGACAGGGGGCGGTGGCTACACCTTC. The rearrangement joins TRBV20-1 to TRBJ1-2; 10 bases are shared with TRBD1. With V trimmed by 5 bases and J by 7 bases, 4 bases remained unmatched. This CDR3 spans 12 amino acids. Germline lookup yields CDR1 DFQATT and CDR2 SNEGSKA (reference sequence).

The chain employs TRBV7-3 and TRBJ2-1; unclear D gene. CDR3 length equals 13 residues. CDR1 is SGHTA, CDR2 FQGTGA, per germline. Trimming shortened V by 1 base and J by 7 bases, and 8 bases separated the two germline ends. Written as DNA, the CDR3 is TGTGCCAGCAGCTTAAGAGGTATGAATGAGCAGTTCTTC. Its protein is CASSLRGMNEQFF.

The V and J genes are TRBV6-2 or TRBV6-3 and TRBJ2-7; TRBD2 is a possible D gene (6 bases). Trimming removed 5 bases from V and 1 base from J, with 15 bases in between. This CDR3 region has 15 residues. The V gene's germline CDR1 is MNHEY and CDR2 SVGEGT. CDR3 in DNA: TGTGCCAGCAGTGACACGAAGCGGGTGTCCTACGAGCAGTACTTC. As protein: CASSDTKRVSYEQYF.

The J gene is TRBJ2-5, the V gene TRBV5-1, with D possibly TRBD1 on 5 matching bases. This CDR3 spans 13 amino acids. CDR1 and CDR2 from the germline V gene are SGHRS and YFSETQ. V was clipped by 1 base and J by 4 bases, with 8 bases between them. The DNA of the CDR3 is TGCGCCAGCAGCTTGCAGGGTTCAGAGACCCAGTACTTC. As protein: CASSLQGSETQYF.

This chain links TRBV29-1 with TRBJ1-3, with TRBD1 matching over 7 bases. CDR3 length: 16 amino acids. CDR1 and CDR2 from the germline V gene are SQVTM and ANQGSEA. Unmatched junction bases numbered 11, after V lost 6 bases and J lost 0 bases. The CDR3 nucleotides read TGCAGCGTCCGCAACGAGGGACAGAGCTCTGGAAACACCATATATTTT. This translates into CSVRNEGQSSGNTIYF.